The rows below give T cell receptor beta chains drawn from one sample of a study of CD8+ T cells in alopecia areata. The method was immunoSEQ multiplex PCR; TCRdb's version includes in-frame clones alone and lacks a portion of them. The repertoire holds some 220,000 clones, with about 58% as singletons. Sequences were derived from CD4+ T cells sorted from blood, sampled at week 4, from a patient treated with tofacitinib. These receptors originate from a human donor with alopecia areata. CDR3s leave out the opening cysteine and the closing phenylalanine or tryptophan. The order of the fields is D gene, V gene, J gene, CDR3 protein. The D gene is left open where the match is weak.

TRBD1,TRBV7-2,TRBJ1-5,ASSHQPGTAINQPQH
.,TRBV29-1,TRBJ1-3,SVGQSRRGNTIY
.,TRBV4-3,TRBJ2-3,ASSQVGGTDTQY
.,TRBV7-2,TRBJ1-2,ASSVPGRANYGYT
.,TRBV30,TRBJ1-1,AWIGGFFRAF
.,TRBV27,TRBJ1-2,ASSQDHYGYT
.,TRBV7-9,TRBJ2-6,ASRESQEANVLT
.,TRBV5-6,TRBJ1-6,ASSLDGRNNSPLH
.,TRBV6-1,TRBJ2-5,ASSGGRGETQY
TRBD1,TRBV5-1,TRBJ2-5,ASSLRRGQGAWETQY
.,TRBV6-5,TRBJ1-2,ASSTRSNANYGYT
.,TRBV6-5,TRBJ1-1,ASRELNTEAF
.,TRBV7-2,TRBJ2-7,ASSPGFYEQY
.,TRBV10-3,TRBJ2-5,AISTQASQETQY
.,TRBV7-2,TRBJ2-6,ASSLRTAGANVLT
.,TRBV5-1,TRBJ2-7,ASSLARYPYEQY
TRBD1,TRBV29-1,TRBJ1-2,SADRGYGYT
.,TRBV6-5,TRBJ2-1,ASNAGNEQF
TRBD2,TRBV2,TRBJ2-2,ASTIKGLAHGELF
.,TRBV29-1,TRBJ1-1,SAAYMGTLNTEAF
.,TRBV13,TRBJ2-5,ASSRQETQY
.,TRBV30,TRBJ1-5,AWSLGDNQPQH
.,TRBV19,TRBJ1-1,ASSIFTGRTEAF
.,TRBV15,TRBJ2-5,ATNNRVRETQY
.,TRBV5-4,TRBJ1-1,ASSLAGQRYTEAF
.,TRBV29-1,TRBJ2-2,SIFGERTGELF
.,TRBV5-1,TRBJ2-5,ASSFGHQETQY
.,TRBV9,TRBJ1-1,ASSVHFMNTEAF
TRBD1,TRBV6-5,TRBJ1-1,ASTTTGHPEAF
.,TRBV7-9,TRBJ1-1,ASSLDRNTEAF
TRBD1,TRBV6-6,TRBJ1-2,AITRQGGGYT
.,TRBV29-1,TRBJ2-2,SFTYTGELF
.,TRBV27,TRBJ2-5,ASSLQSGTQY
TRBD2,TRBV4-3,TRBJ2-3,ASSQTAGGSGSTDTQY
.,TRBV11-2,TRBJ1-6,ASSSVLSPNSPLH
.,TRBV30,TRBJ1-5,AWSQGGKGQPQH
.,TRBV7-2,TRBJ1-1,ASSLTGSNTEAF
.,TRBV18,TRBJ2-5,ASSPPRGVEETQY
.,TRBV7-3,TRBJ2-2,ASSQQTGSYTGELF
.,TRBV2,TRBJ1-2,ASSVLGPNYGYT
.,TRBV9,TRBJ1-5,ASSKTGANQPQH
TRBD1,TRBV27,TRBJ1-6,ASRRQGARNNSPLH
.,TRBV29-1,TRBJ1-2,SVQRTAGTNYGYT
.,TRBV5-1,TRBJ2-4,ASSLANIQY
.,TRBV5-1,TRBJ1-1,ASRYVLNTEAF
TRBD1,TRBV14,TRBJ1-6,ASSQRGLGSPLH
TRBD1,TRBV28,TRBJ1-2,ASRKRDRQNYGYT
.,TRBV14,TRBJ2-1,ASSQVAEQF
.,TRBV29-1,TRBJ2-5,SVDLQGGGAETQY
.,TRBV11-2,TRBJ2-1,ASSLFSGEFNEQF
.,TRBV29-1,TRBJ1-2,SVEGGAYGYT
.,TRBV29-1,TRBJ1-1,SVGQIGPEAF
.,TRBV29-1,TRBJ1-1,SVGLRAGTEAF
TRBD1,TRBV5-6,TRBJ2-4,ASSSGTGENIQY